Below are 18 T cell receptor beta chains sequenced from a single sample in a study of T cell repertoires in cytomegalovirus infection. For these TCRs, the target antigens are not known. TCRdb redid the calling of the reads with MiXCR, one entry per CDR3 protein. Here the sample spans around 800,000 distinct CDR3 sequences, roughly 33% being singletons. Sequences were derived from cultured CD8+ T cells from PBMCs, sampled from culture after CMV antigen stimulation. Source of these receptors: a human donor in good health (CMV status not recorded). Some clones in this sample may be carry-over from other donors' samples.

This clonotype appeared a few times. This chain links TRBV4-3 with TRBJ1-1, with 8 bases fitting TRBD1. Germline CDR1 and CDR2: LGHNA and YSLEER. Unmatched junction bases numbered 10, after V lost 4 bases and J lost 6 bases. The CDR3 is 15 amino acids. CDR3 DNA sequence: TGCGCCAGCAGCCCGTACCGGGACAGGAGATCTGAAGCTTTCTTT. Its translation is CASSPYRDRRSEAFF.

Regarding this clonotype: An end of the junction differs from the germline gene, which may be a read error. The chain links TRBV4-1 to TRBJ1-2; 7 bases are shared with TRBD1. From germline, CDR1 is MGHRA and CDR2 YSYEKL. The CDR3 has 15 residues. The CDR3: CASSQDGETGYGYTF. In nucleotides, the CDR3 is TGTGCCAGCAGCCAAGATGGGGAGACAGGGTATGGCTACACCTTC.

This clonotype occurred many times. This chain joins TRBV7-2 and TRBJ2-7, with 12 bases aligning to TRBD2. In germline, CDR1 is SGHTA, CDR2 FQGNSA. J was trimmed by 3 bases and V by 4 bases; bases with no gene match: 4. This CDR3 is built from 15 residues. CDR3: CASSYGTSGRYEQYF. The CDR3 DNA follows: TGTGCCAGCAGCTACGGGACTAGCGGGCGCTACGAGCAGTACTTC.

This clonotype appeared a few times. The rearrangement joins TRBV15 to TRBJ2-1; 11 bases are a match to TRBD1. Germline trimming cut 0 bases from V and 6 bases from J; bases unmatched to any gene: 1. The V gene's germline CDR1 is LNHNV and CDR2 YYDKDF (reference sequence). This CDR3 comprises 15 residues. The CDR3 nucleotides read TGTGCCACCAGCAGAGATGGGACAGGGGGCAATGAGCAGTTCTTC. Its protein product is CATSRDGTGGNEQFF.

V gene TRBV13 combines with J gene TRBJ2-3; TRBD2 agrees at 15 bases. Trimming removed 1 base from V and 10 bases from J; junction bases left unmatched: 6. Per the germline V gene, CDR1 is PRHDT and CDR2 is FYEKMQ (reference sequence). CDR3 length: 16 amino acids. The CDR3 region is CASSLEGLAGGPAQYF. CDR3 sequence (DNA): TGTGCCAGCAGCTTAGAGGGACTAGCGGGGGGACCGGCGCAGTATTTT.

This clonotype appeared a few times. The chain combines TRBV12-3 or TRBV12-4 with TRBJ2-1, with unresolved D. CDR3 length equals 11 residues. V lost 3 bases and J 15 bases, leaving 12 bases between the germline ends. CDR3: CASSFAAQWFF. CDR3 DNA: TGTGCCAGCAGTTTTGCGGCACAGTGGTTCTTC.

The chain employs TRBV6-1 and TRBJ1-1; maybe TRBD1 (6 bases). Looked up from germline, CDR1 is MNHNS and CDR2 is SASEGT. Between the trimmed V and J ends, which lost 6 bases and 3 bases, there was a span of 14 bases. This CDR3 is built from 14 residues. The CDR3 DNA sequence: TGTGCCAGCAGGCTCAACAGGGAGGACACTGAAGCTTTCTTT. The encoded protein is CASRLNREDTEAFF.

This clonotype was observed a few times. The V and J genes are TRBV6-6 and TRBJ1-1; D gene uncertain. Deletions cut 3 bases from V and 1 base from J, with 9 bases between. The CDR3 totals 14 residues. Germline V CDR1 and CDR2: MNHNY, SVGAGI (reference sequence). The CDR3 here is CASSYYRSNTEAFF. The CDR3 coding sequence is TGTGCCAGCAGTTATTACAGATCGAACACTGAAGCTTTCTTT.

The gene calls are TRBV6-6 and TRBJ1-5; D remains ambiguous. Germline V gene sequence: CDR1 MNHNY, CDR2 SVGAGI (reference sequence). Trimming left V 7 bases short and J 0 bases short, with 16 bases between. The CDR3 has 16 residues. This CDR3 is CASIKWAGDSNQPQHF. The CDR3 region has the DNA TGTGCCAGCATTAAGTGGGCTGGGGATAGCAATCAGCCCCAGCATTTT.

This clonotype was picked up one time. CDR3 coding DNA: TGCGCCAGCAGCCCCCAGGGGTACCCTGTCCAAGAGACCCAGTACTTC. Its translation: CASSPQGYPVQETQYF. The genes are TRBV4-1 and TRBJ2-5; TRBD1 might be the D (6 bases). Germline V gene sequence: CDR1 MGHRA, CDR2 YSYEKL. CDR3 length: 16 amino acids. V lost 4 bases, J lost 1 base, and 16 bases lay in between.

This clonotype was detected only a few times. The chain joins TRBV12-5 to TRBJ1-1; a possible D gene is TRBD1 (6 bases). The V and J ends lost 3 bases and 7 bases respectively, with 9 bases between them. Germline CDR1 is LGHNT and CDR2 is FRNRAP. This CDR3 region has 12 residues. The CDR3 sequence is CASGFGGREAFF. The CDR3 nucleotides read TGTGCTAGTGGTTTCGGGGGGCGTGAAGCTTTCTTT. The full variable domain, with the rest looked up from reference TRBV12-5 and TRBJ1-1, is DARVTQTPRHKVTEMGQEVTMRCQPILGHNTVFWYRQTMMQGLELLAYFRNRAPLDDSGMPKDRFSAEMPDATLATLKIQPSEPRDSAVYFCASGFGGREAFFGQGTRLTVV.

At least ten counts were recorded for this clonotype. The gene calls are TRBV7-2 and TRBJ1-3; D ambiguous. This CDR3 has 15 residues. Germline CDR1 and CDR2: SGHTA and FQGNSA. V was pared by 1 base and J by 0 bases, with 7 bases between. As DNA, the CDR3 is TGTGCCAGCAGCTTAGGGGCAGCCTCTGGAAACACCATATATTTT. Protein product: CASSLGAASGNTIYF.

This clonotype showed up just a few times. The chain employs TRBV7-6 and TRBJ2-1, with D uncertain. V lost 5 bases, J lost 5 bases, and 10 bases lay in between. CDR1 and CDR2 from the germline V gene are SGHVS and FNYEAQ. The CDR3 sequence is 13 residues long. CDR3 region: CASSADGDNEQFF. The CDR3 DNA sequence: TGTGCCAGCAGCGCGGACGGCGACAATGAGCAGTTCTTC. Full variable domain (outside the CDR3, taken from reference TRBV7-6 and TRBJ2-1): GAGVSQSPRYKVTKRGQDVALRCDPISGHVSLYWYRQALGQGPEFLTYFNYEAQQDKSGLPNDRFSAERPEGSISTLTIQRTEQRDSAMYRCASSADGDNEQFFGPGTRLTVL.

This clonotype was seen more than once but under ten times. The chain has TRBV20-1 and TRBJ1-5; TRBD1 matches 8 bases. Per the germline V gene, CDR1 is DFQATT and CDR2 is SNEGSKA (reference sequence). This CDR3 spans 14 amino acids. The V and J ends lost 6 bases and 7 bases, in that order; junction bases with no gene match: 11. DNA of the CDR3: TGCAGTGCGAATCCCAGGGGGCGATTGCAGCCCCAGCATTTT. It translates to CSANPRGRLQPQHF.

The chain is built from TRBV15 and TRBJ1-1; the D is unclear. The CDR3 loop spans 15 amino acids. The germline gives CDR1 LNHNV, CDR2 YYDKDF (reference sequence). V was cut by 1 base and J by 6 bases, with 15 bases left in between. The CDR3 coding sequence is TGTGCCACCAGCAGAGTCCCAGAACTCGAACCTGAAGCTTTCTTT. Translation: CATSRVPELEPEAFF.

This clonotype was recorded at least ten times. This chain joins TRBV7-6 and TRBJ2-1; D unclear. Germline V gene lookup returns CDR1 SGHVS and CDR2 FNYEAQ. V was shortened by 2 bases and J by 0 bases, with 17 bases between the two germline ends. This CDR3 contains 18 residues. CDR3: CASSLSASLTSSYNEQFF. The CDR3 DNA sequence: TGTGCCAGCAGCTTAAGTGCAAGCCTAACGAGCTCCTACAATGAGCAGTTCTTC.

V and J are TRBV5-5 and TRBJ1-2; 7 nucleotides match TRBD1. This CDR3 has 15 amino acids. Germline values: CDR1 SGHKS, CDR2 YYEKEE (reference sequence). The trim removed 0 bases at V and 7 bases at J, leaving 9 bases unmatched. CDR3 sequence (DNA): TGTGCCAGCAGCTTGGAACAGGGGAGGTCGCGTGGCTACACCTTC. As protein: CASSLEQGRSRGYTF.

The V and J genes are TRBV10-3 and TRBJ2-7; no definite D call. Looked up from germline, CDR1 is ENHRY and CDR2 is SYGVKD. The CDR3 runs 12 residues. V was pared by 3 bases and J by 0 bases, with 3 bases between. CDR3 sequence reads: CAISDSSYEQYF. CDR3 in DNA: TGTGCCATCAGTGATTCCTCCTACGAGCAGTACTTC.